What follows is one TCR beta chain and its context. Which antigen it targets is not known. No base qualities exist here, and no much larger clone lies one base off it. In total, fewer than 750 healthy bone marrow donors made up the cohort. Cohort members were all nominally healthy when sampled, although unrecorded immune exposures were likely present. The donor was CMV seropositive and belonged to the group of about 290 seropositive cohort members. A peripheral blood sample was provided by each donor, and peripheral blood mononuclear cells were used for TCR beta sequencing. Genomic DNA extraction from the blood cell samples was performed with the Qiagen DNeasy Blood Extraction Kit. Relative to germline, V is 6 bases shorter and J is 5 bases shorter, with 5 bases between their ends. Spanning cysteine to phenylalanine, the CDR3 consists of 11 amino acids. Solely the CDR3 DNA is kept, with 33 bases framed from the first base. CDR1 and CDR2 are drawn from the germline V gene: MDHEN, SYDVKM.

The data derive from a study of cytomegalovirus exposure and HLA in healthy donors (dated by TCRdb to the late 2010s). As for the study more broadly: An earlier analysis of some 600 of the donors reported around 280 Gb of sequence data and around 120 million unique TCR beta sequences obtained from 180 million or so T cells. Because of strong linkage in the cohort, five DR-DQ haplotypes were treated as single units for association and clustering. Across around 400 genotyped donors of the cohort, an average of approximately 200,000 unique TCR beta nucleotide sequences per donor were sequenced, and approximately 19% of those sequences were non-productive. About 300 gigabases of sequencing data and tens of millions of unique TCR sequences were included in an early release covering around 600 HLA-typed donors. A later genetic analysis took genome-wide SNP genotypes for about three fifths of the 666 donors and used that subset as a discovery cohort. Class I and class II HLA loci were covered by the typing at four-digit resolution. Every repertoire in the discovery cohort had been generated on one and the same sequencing platform. Donor age, sex, ethnicity and CMV serostatus were collected together with the repertoire data. Of the roughly 390 genotyped donors, approximately 81% were placed in the genetic ancestry cluster associated with self-reported Caucasian donors. The T cell repertoires of about 700 subjects were profiled by immunosequencing and related to cytomegalovirus serostatus. To decide whether each TCR beta V gene segment behaved as functional or pseudogenic, an earlier analysis of 587 of the donors relied on high-throughput TCR beta sequencing. The study was designed to test whether signatures of past pathogen exposure could be identified by cataloging public T cell receptors. The number of typed donors differed by locus: 629-630 for A, B, C, DRB1 and DQB1; about 520 for DQA1; 606 for DPA1; and 450 to 480 for DPB1. In addition to the first cohort of 500 to 850 subjects, a separate validation cohort of over 90 different subjects was used. Rather than using new phenotypic data, the later analysis identified candidate immune exposures from TCR beta sequences and from how often those sequences occurred across donors. High-throughput TCR immunosequencing, statistical association of individual TCRs with disease status, and machine learning were combined to predict cytomegalovirus infection status. To study patterns of TCR occurrence, a later analysis re-analyzed previously published TCR beta repertoires from around 660 donors and added high-resolution HLA genotyping. Broader findings and caveats from the paper: A total of fewer than 200 TCR beta chains were listed by the study as associated with cytomegalovirus. In an earlier analysis of some 550 of the donors, most TCR beta V segments were observed in productive rearrangements about 87% or about 30% of the time, broadly matching IMGT annotations. Linkage disequilibrium might explain the correlated functional status among segregating V segments, but an unknown experimental factor could not be ruled out. When HLA alleles, especially DR and DQ, strongly co-occurred, attributing TCR associations to individual alleles was difficult. Compared with equally common non-associated chains, HLA-associated TCR beta chains in a later analysis were more clonally expanded and had lower generation probabilities. Some IMGT-functional V segments, including TRBV6-2 and TRBV6-3, could not be told apart with the 87-base-pair reads, so those segments were excluded. Only TCR beta chains were sequenced in this cohort, and the absence of alpha or paired-chain data limited detectable features. Roughly uniform sequencing depth across donors was assumed in presence/absence analyses, although this assumption may not hold. An association between a missense DCLRE1C variant and V-gene and J-gene trimming of TCR beta chains was found in a later genetic analysis and replicated in an independent cohort. In a later analysis, the rate of TCR association differed among HLA loci, with DRB1 alleles having the most associated TCRs and HLA-C alleles having the fewest. According to the authors, the approach could potentially be generalized to other disease states and immunological phenotypes. A cluster of highly shared sequence variants was judged likely to be a technical artifact of the sequencing pipeline. The only immune exposure information available for the cohort was CMV serostatus. In a later analysis, most CMV-associated TCR beta chains were found to appear HLA-restricted, with HLA associations seemingly driven largely by CMV exposure. In vitro tests confirmed that a few of the cytomegalovirus-associated TCR beta chains recognize cytomegalovirus antigens. The classifier was reported to diagnose cytomegalovirus status with high specificity and sensitivity in both the original and validation cohorts. In a later analysis, about 16,000 TCR beta sequences were associated with specific HLA alleles at a false discovery rate of 0.05. Across donors, most TCR sequences were observed very rarely, whereas some public TCRs were present in many individuals. In a later genetic analysis, fewer N-insertions in productive TCRs were reported among donors in an Asian-associated ancestry cluster than the roughly 700-donor mean. Several of the top co-occurrence clusters appeared to be linked to parvovirus B19, influenza, CMV and Epstein-Barr virus, according to a later analysis. A further reported finding was that TCR beta sequences accurately predicted the HLA-A and HLA-B alleles for most subjects in the first cohort. Because HLA typing was unavailable for some donors at each locus, only the typed subset was used in association tests. Approximately 16 rarely observed V segments, including chromosome 9 orphons, were excluded from the earlier analysis of some 590 of the donors because counts were too low.

The method behind the library was the immunoSEQ multiplex PCR assay. For the multiplex PCR, a mixture combining 60 forward primers for TCR Vbeta segments and 13 reverse primers for TCR Jbeta segments was used. Amplification of the CDR3 region of rearranged TCR beta genes was performed with a multiplex PCR assay on genomic DNA. The amplified TCR beta libraries were sequenced on the Illumina HiSeq System as 87-base-pair reads. From the authors' description of their analysis: A later analysis counted 65 million to 90 million unique TCR beta chains across the 700 or so repertoires, and roughly 11 million of these chains were shared by at least two donors. A nearest-neighbor algorithm error-corrected the raw reads and collapsed the reads into unique sequences, merging closely related sequences to remove PCR and sequencing errors. V, D and J gene segments were assigned by aligning CDR3 sequences to IMGT reference sequences. For a sequence to be retained, at least a six-nucleotide match to both a V gene segment and a J gene segment was required. Rearrangements were classified as productive when the CDR3 lacked stop codons and remained in frame with V and J, and all other rearrangements were classified as non-productive. Following IMGT convention, CDR3 was defined as the stretch from the second conserved V-encoded cysteine to the conserved J-encoded phenylalanine. The earlier analysis of some 540 of the donors excluded any sequence lacking an unambiguous match to a single V gene segment. An earlier analysis of just under 600 of the donors called V segments functional above 56.7% productive rearrangements and segregating when the between-donor standard deviation exceeded 5%. To diagnose cytomegalovirus status from the catalog of TCR beta chain sequences, a statistical classification framework was built. A later analysis assigned V and J genes by comparing TCR nucleotide sequences with IMGT/GENE-DB human TR gene sequences. A later analysis assigned CDR3 sequences and most-parsimonious VDJ recombination scenarios with the TCRdist pipeline. In a later analysis, each TCR beta chain was defined by its CDR3 amino acid sequence together with its V-gene family, and reads lacking a unique V-gene family were excluded. In a later analysis, fewer than 600 highly shared, low-generation-probability nucleotide sequences were removed to address suspected cross-contamination and a sequencing artifact. In a later analysis, a clonal expansion index was calculated for each public chain from normalized within-repertoire ranks of inferred template counts. In a later analysis, generation probabilities were computed using a VDJ recombination model fitted to out-of-frame rearrangements, and the results were checked against IGoR. In a later analysis, hypergeometric tests were used to score TCR-TCR, TCR-HLA and TCR-CMV co-occurrence, with a repertoire-size bias correction applied to TCR pairs. To estimate false discovery rates, a later analysis permuted the HLA or CMV assignments 20 times. A later analysis grouped co-occurring TCRs with DBSCAN, adding TCRdist sequence similarity when clustering within HLA-allele-positive subsets. For co-occurrence clustering, repertoires with fewer than 30,000 or more than 120,000 public chains were excluded, along with five repertoires with anomalous nucleotide sharing. This immuneACCESS table, as held by TCRdb, lists in-frame sequences with V and J called but not all clones. Of the missing ones, under half trace to an unresolved V gene in checked studies; the others have no known cause. That table furnishes V, J and clone size, whereas the DNA furnished D and trimming. This sample holds roughly 140,000 clones; 82% were observed only once. Of the sample, about 5.2% is held by the ten largest clones.

The rearranged chain carries TRBV28 and TRBJ1-3; confidence is insufficient to name the D gene. This receptor was identified in a man aged 25 to 40 in good health and CMV-seropositive. Sequenced material: PBMCs. The nucleotide sequence reads TGTGCCAGCAGATATCGAAACACCATATATTTT. It translates to CASRYRNTIYF.